The 2 T cell receptor beta chains listed next were all sequenced from one sample in a study of OX40 agonist ivuxolimab in advanced cancers. Using immunoSEQ multiplex PCR, the repertoire was profiled, and TCRdb retains in-frame clones only, with some absent. The sample gives around 92,000 clones, 90% to 95% of which show up once; 0.26% is in the top ten. The sequences come from CD4+ or CD8+ T cells sorted from blood, collected in a trial of the OX40 agonist ivuxolimab. Source of these receptors: an adult with an advanced solid tumor such as melanoma, head and neck, liver or kidney cancer.

V usage is TRBV6-5 and J usage is TRBJ2-7, with 9 positions matching TRBD1. The CDR3 totals 15 residues. Germline-derived CDR1 and CDR2 are MNHEY and SVGAGI. V dropped 0 bases and J dropped 2; count of bases not matched to a gene: 2. CDR3 amino acids: CASSYSGTGTYEQYV. The CDR3 nucleotides read TGTGCCAGCAGTTACTCTGGGACAGGGACCTACGAGCAGTACGTC.

The V gene is TRBV30, the J gene TRBJ1-5; D is perhaps TRBD1 (5 bases). This CDR3 contains 15 residues. From germline, CDR1 is GTSNPN and CDR2 SVGIG (reference sequence). Trimming pared 2 bases from V and 6 bases from J, leaving 17 bases between. This CDR3 reads CAWSFRGKGRQPQHF. For the CDR3, the DNA is TGTGCCTGGAGTTTCCGGGGGAAGGGGCGTCAGCCCCAGCATTTT.